The 9 T cell receptor beta chains listed next were all sequenced from one sample in a study of blood T cell repertoires in COVID-19. The method was immunoSEQ multiplex PCR; TCRdb's version includes in-frame clones alone and lacks a portion of them. The sample has around 300,000 clones; 80% to 90% are singletons. Sequenced: peripheral blood. The receptor set was obtained from a woman in her 50s with COVID-19, enrolled during active disease.

The chain employs TRBV7-9 and TRBJ2-5; D is unclear. Trimming left V 4 bases short and J 4 bases short, with 10 bases between. The CDR3 has 13 amino acids. Germline lookup yields CDR1 SEHNR and CDR2 FQNEAQ (reference sequence). Written as DNA, the CDR3 is TGTGCCAGCAGCTCATCCGACTCAGAGACCCAGTACTTC. Translation gives CASSSSDSETQYF. The full variable domain, rest sourced from reference TRBV7-9 and TRBJ2-5, is DTGVSQNPRHKITKRGQNVTFRCDPISEHNRLYWYRQTLGQGPEFLTYFQNEAQLEKSRLLSDRFSAERPKGSFSTLEIQRTEQGDSAMYLCASSSSDSETQYFGPGTRLLVL.

The gene calls are TRBV2 and TRBJ2-1; D possibly corresponds to TRBD2 (6 bases). Trimming stripped 4 bases from V and 3 bases from J, with 16 bases between. From germline, CDR1 is SNHLY and CDR2 FYNNEI. The CDR3 length is 16 residues. The CDR3 region has the DNA TGTGCCAGCAGTGCGCGGTCGGGGGTTAACTACAATGAGCAGTTCTTC. Translation: CASSARSGVNYNEQFF.

This clone has only one observation. As DNA, the CDR3 is TGCAGCGTTTTGGGGGGGCTCCACTTCTACGAGCAGTACTTC. Protein product: CSVLGGLHFYEQYF. This chain uses TRBV29-1 with TRBJ2-7, with a possible D match to TRBD2 (7 bases). Trimming removed 5 bases from V and 3 bases from J, with 17 bases in between. CDR3 size: 14 residues. Germline V gene lookup returns CDR1 SQVTM and CDR2 ANQGSEA.

The chain employs TRBV9 and TRBJ1-4; D remains ambiguous. Germline V gene data show CDR1 as SGDLS and CDR2 as YYNGEE. V was clipped by 0 bases and J by 5 bases, with 14 bases between them. CDR3 length: 16 amino acids. CDR3 protein: CASSVGMGSINEKLFF. The CDR3 nucleotides read TGTGCCAGCAGCGTAGGAATGGGGAGCATAAATGAAAAACTGTTTTTT.

The J gene is TRBJ2-7, the V gene TRBV27; a weak D match, TRBD2 (6 bases). CDR1 and CDR2 (germline): MNHEY, SMNVEV (reference sequence). V was pared by 3 bases and J by 2 bases, with 20 bases between. This CDR3 is 17 amino acids long. The CDR3 sequence is CASSFSPGAGPPYEQYF. DNA of the CDR3: TGTGCCAGCAGTTTCTCTCCAGGTGCGGGACCCCCCTACGAGCAGTACTTC.

J is TRBJ2-1 and V is TRBV19; 8 nucleotides agree with TRBD2. The CDR3 totals 15 residues. Trimming took 3 bases from V and 7 from J; bases not matched to a gene: 8. Germline loops: CDR1 LNHDA, CDR2 SQIVND (reference sequence). The CDR3 coding sequence is TGTGCCAGTAGTATCTCGAGCGGGAGAATAAATGAGCAGTTCTTC. Its translation: CASSISSGRINEQFF.

This chain uses TRBV18 with TRBJ2-5; no definite D call. This CDR3 region has 14 residues. The ends were cut back, 2 bases at V and 4 bases at J, with 11 bases in the middle. Germline CDR1 is KGHSH and CDR2 is LQKENI. The CDR3 here is CASSPGSSPETQYF. CDR3 DNA sequence: TGTGCCAGCTCACCAGGTAGTAGTCCAGAGACCCAGTACTTC.

V is TRBV3-1 (or the pseudogene TRBV3-2) and J is TRBJ2-7; 7 positions agree with TRBD1. V dropped 4 bases and J dropped 5; count of bases not matched to a gene: 5. CDR3 size: 13 residues. Germline assignment: CDR1 LGHDT and CDR2 YNNKEL (reference sequence). The CDR3 reads CASSRTGLDEQYF. CDR3 in DNA: TGTGCCAGCAGCCGGACAGGTTTGGACGAGCAGTACTTC.

The chain joins TRBV21-1 to TRBJ1-2. TRBV21-1 is a pseudogene segment. This CDR3 is 19 amino acids long. In DNA, the CDR3 is TGTGCCAGCAGCAAAGGGGAAGGAGGTAAGAAACGGAAACCCGATGGCTACACCTTC. Its translation: CASSKGEGGKKRKPDGYTF.